This T cell receptor (beta chain) stems from a study of T-cell reconstitution after alpha-beta-depleted transplantation in children. Unique molecular identifiers tagged the TCRbeta library. TCRdb used MiXCR to reprocess the PCR reads, holding one entry per CDR3 protein. The sample includes 450,000 to 600,000 distinct CDR3 sequences, 15% to 20% of them seen just once. The germline CDR1 and CDR2 sequences are SNHLY and FYNNEI. CDR3 length: 17 residues. V shed 6 bases and J 3 bases; nucleotides not matched to a gene: 15. This clonotype has more than one count but fewer than ten. The receptor was isolated from a human donor who donated a stem cell graft to a child with acute lymphoblastic leukemia. Material: PBMCs from the stem cell graft donor, obtained from the stem cell graft. The V call is TRBV2, the J call TRBJ2-7, with 9 bases fitting TRBD1. In DNA form, the CDR3 reads TGTGCCAGCAGGGGAAATCCCTTCAGACAGGGGGTCTACGAGCAGTACTTC. This gives the protein CASRGNPFRQGVYEQYF. Full variable domain (outside the CDR3, taken from reference TRBV2 and TRBJ2-7): EPEVTQTPSHQVTQMGQEVILRCVPISNHLYFYWYRQILGQKVEFLVSFYNNEISEKSEIFDDQFSVERPDGSNFTLKIRSTKLEDSAMYFCASRGNPFRQGVYEQYFGPGTRLTVT.